One and the same sample provided the 26 T cell receptor beta chains below, sequenced in a study. A single record per CDR3 protein comes from TCRdb applying MiXCR to the 5' RACE reads. Seen here are 9,500 to 13,000 distinct CDR3 sequences, 40% to 55% observed once, and the top ten hold roughly 12%. Sequencing input: tumor-infiltrating naive CD4+ T cells sorted from the breast tumor. Sample subset: naive CD4+ T cells, CD4+CD45RA+CD25-. These receptors originate from a female donor with breast cancer.

This clonotype was detected only a few times. This rearrangement joins TRBV10-3 to TRBJ2-4; D perhaps matches TRBD2 (6 bases). Germline CDR1 reads ENHRY; CDR2 reads SYGVKD. Trimming removed 2 bases from V and 9 bases from J, with 17 bases in between. The CDR3 sequence is 15 residues long. CDR3 in amino acids: CAISEEDWEVGIQYF. CDR3 DNA sequence: TGTGCCATCAGTGAGGAGGATTGGGAGGTCGGCATTCAGTACTTC.

The chain carries TRBV6-2 or TRBV6-3 and TRBJ1-5, with D possibly matching TRBD1 (6 bases). Trimming removed 0 bases from V and 5 bases from J, with 11 bases in between. CDR3 length: 15 amino acids. In germline, CDR1 is MNHEY, CDR2 SVGEGT. DNA of the CDR3: TGTGCCAGCAGTTACTCTGGGGGGCTCGATCAGCCCCAGCATTTT. This sequence encodes CASSYSGGLDQPQHF.

This clonotype was seen more than once but under ten times. The junction departs from the called germline gene at one end, perhaps through a read error. The J gene is TRBJ2-6, the V gene TRBV6-2 or TRBV6-3; D might be TRBD1 or TRBD2, each matching 5 bases. Looked up from germline, CDR1 is MNHEY and CDR2 is SVGEGT. The CDR3 sequence is 15 residues long. CDR3 loop: CASSYRGDGANVPTF. In nucleotides, the CDR3 is TGTGCCAGCAGTTACAGGGGTGACGGGGCCAACGTCCCGACTTTC.

V is TRBV24-1 and J is TRBJ1-1, with a tentative D call TRBD1 (5 bases). The CDR3 loop spans 15 amino acids. Trimming left V 1 base short and J 2 bases short, with 10 bases between. Germline assignment: CDR1 KGHDR and CDR2 SFDVKD. In nucleotides, the CDR3 is TGTGCCACCAGTGATTTCGGGCAGGGTAACACTGAAGCTTTCTTT. This sequence encodes CATSDFGQGNTEAFF.

The table lists this clonotype with a few counts. The chain combines TRBV20-1 with TRBJ2-1; TRBD2 matches at 12 bases. Germline lookup yields CDR1 DFQATT and CDR2 SNEGSKA (reference sequence). The CDR3 is 15 residues long. Trimming took 3 bases from V and 10 from J; bases not matched to a gene: 10. CDR3 amino acids: CSASGRLAGVGEQFF. CDR3 bases: TGCAGTGCTAGCGGGCGACTAGCGGGAGTAGGGGAGCAGTTCTTC.

This clonotype has a handful of counts. The rearrangement links TRBV5-1 to TRBJ2-7; no firm D call. The CDR3 loop spans 15 amino acids. Germline V gene sequence: CDR1 SGHRS, CDR2 YFSETQ. The germline V and J ends were trimmed by 1 base and 0 bases, with 11 bases remaining between them. Here the CDR3 DNA reads TGCGCCAGCAGCTTGCCAGTCAAATTCTCCTACGAGCAGTACGTC. This sequence encodes CASSLPVKFSYEQYV.

The chain is built from TRBV3-1 and TRBJ2-2; D not resolved. This CDR3 has 15 residues. V was pared by 1 base and J by 2 bases, with 8 bases between. Per germline, CDR1 LGHDT and CDR2 YNNKEL (reference sequence). In nucleotides, the CDR3 is TGTGCCAGCAGCCAAGCCCTGACTAACACCGGGGAGCTGTTTTTT. This translates into CASSQALTNTGELFF.

In this sample, this clonotype turned up a few times. DNA for the CDR3: TGCAGTGCCCTCTGGGTGGTAAGCCCCTACGAGCAGTACTTC. Amino acids: CSALWVVSPYEQYF. V gene TRBV20-1 combines with J gene TRBJ2-7; D remains ambiguous. The CDR3 is made up of 14 amino acids. Germline V gene data show CDR1 as DFQATT and CDR2 as SNEGSKA (reference sequence). V was trimmed by 6 bases and J by 2 bases, leaving 17 bases between them.

This clonotype was seen more than once but under ten times. The J gene is TRBJ2-1, the V gene TRBV3-1, with no clear D. CDR1 and CDR2 from the germline V gene are LGHDT and YNNKEL (reference sequence). The germline V and J ends were trimmed by 4 bases and 5 bases, with 18 bases remaining between them. The CDR3 has 16 amino acids. CDR3 sequence reads: CASSRIMRNGNNEQFF. The CDR3 DNA reads TGTGCCAGCAGCCGGATAATGAGGAACGGAAACAATGAGCAGTTCTTC.

This clonotype was recorded a few times. V gene TRBV6-2 or TRBV6-3 combines with J gene TRBJ2-1, with D perhaps TRBD1 or TRBD2 (5 bases each). The CDR3 totals 13 residues. CDR1 is MNHEY, CDR2 SVGEGT, per germline. Trimming cost V 6 bases and J 8 bases, with 14 bases left between them. The CDR3 region has the DNA TGTGCCAGCAGACCCGTCATGGGGGATGAGCAGTTCTTC. Translation: CASRPVMGDEQFF.

This clonotype was observed a few times. The genes are TRBV11-1 and TRBJ2-1; perhaps TRBD2 as D (5 bases). With 5 bases removed from V and 6 bases from J, the gap between germline ends came to 11 bases. CDR1 is SGHAT and CDR2 is FQDESV in the germline V gene (reference sequence). CDR3 length: 13 amino acids. This CDR3 reads CASSRTSINEQFF. The DNA for the CDR3 is TGTGCCAGCAGCCGAACTAGTATCAATGAGCAGTTCTTC.

This rearrangement joins TRBV20-1 to TRBJ1-2; possible D gene TRBD1, 5 bases. V was trimmed by 0 bases and J by 9 bases, leaving 17 bases between them. The germline V gene encodes CDR1 DFQATT and CDR2 SNEGSKA (reference sequence). The CDR3 length is 14 residues. Here the CDR3 DNA reads TGCAGTGCTAGAGATACCCCGGGGCCCCCTAGCTACACCTTC. It codes for CSARDTPGPPSYTF.

This CDR3 is CASRRTRGMAQYF. CDR3 sequence (DNA): TGTGCCAGCAGAAGGACCCGGGGGATGGCTCAGTACTTC. This chain uses TRBV6-5 with TRBJ2-4; D is perhaps TRBD2 (6 bases). Trimming removed 6 bases at V and 12 bases at J, with 18 bases between. This CDR3 spans 13 amino acids. In germline, CDR1 is MNHEY, CDR2 SVGAGI.

The gene calls are TRBV29-1 and TRBJ1-3; D gene unclear. Germline V CDR1 and CDR2: SQVTM, ANQGSEA. V gave up 7 bases and J gave up 2 bases, with 12 bases separating them. CDR3 length: 13 residues. This CDR3 is CSADSAAGNTIYF. The CDR3 DNA sequence: TGCAGCGCTGATTCAGCGGCTGGAAACACCATATATTTT.

This clonotype came up a few times. The chain employs TRBV20-1 and TRBJ2-7; 7 bases match TRBD2. This CDR3 has 15 amino acids. The V and J ends lost 6 bases and 3 bases, in that order; junction bases with no gene match: 14. Germline CDR1 DFQATT, CDR2 SNEGSKA (reference sequence). Here the CDR3 reads CSARPFKLAFYEQYF. The CDR3 region has the DNA TGCAGTGCCCGTCCTTTCAAACTAGCGTTCTACGAGCAGTACTTC.

This clonotype was seen a few times. V is TRBV27 and J is TRBJ1-2; D is unclear. The CDR3 has 13 amino acids. V was cut by 5 bases and J by 8 bases, with 15 bases left in between. Germline CDR1 is MNHEY and CDR2 is SMNVEV (reference sequence). CDR3 region: CASSPTGEGGYTF. In nucleotides, the CDR3 is TGTGCCAGCAGTCCAACCGGGGAAGGAGGCTACACCTTC.

The rearrangement uses TRBV5-1 and TRBJ2-2; D is possibly TRBD1 (6 bases). The germline V gene encodes CDR1 SGHRS and CDR2 YFSETQ. This CDR3 has 16 amino acids. The V end lost 4 bases, the J end lost 2 bases, and 15 bases lay between the germline ends. CDR3 in amino acids: CASSKKQGPNTGELFF. The CDR3, as DNA: TGCGCCAGCAGCAAAAAACAGGGTCCCAACACCGGGGAGCTGTTTTTT.

The chain couples TRBV7-2 to TRBJ2-5; TRBD2 agrees at 9 bases. From germline, CDR1 is SGHTA and CDR2 FQGNSA. The CDR3 has 15 amino acids. Trimming took 5 bases from V and 5 from J; bases not matched to a gene: 9. CDR3 protein: CASSRSLAGTETQYF. The CDR3 coding sequence is TGTGCCAGCAGCCGATCCCTAGCGGGAACTGAGACCCAGTACTTC.

This chain connects TRBV5-1 to TRBJ1-3; D ambiguous. With 2 bases removed from V and 2 bases from J, the gap between germline ends came to 11 bases. CDR3 length: 15 amino acids. CDR1 SGHRS and CDR2 YFSETQ come from the germline V gene. The CDR3 DNA follows: TGCGCCAGCAGCTTTGCGGGATTGCCTGGAAACACCATATATTTT. Amino acids: CASSFAGLPGNTIYF.

The chain carries TRBV7-9 and TRBJ2-4; 7 nucleotides line up with TRBD1. Germline values: CDR1 SEHNR, CDR2 FQNEAQ (reference sequence). CDR3 length: 15 amino acids. With V trimmed by 4 bases and J by 6 bases, 9 bases remained unmatched. The CDR3 spells CASSSMNRGGNIQYF. For the CDR3, the DNA is TGTGCCAGCAGCTCGATGAACAGGGGTGGAAACATTCAGTACTTC.

V and J are TRBV7-2 and TRBJ2-7; the match to TRBD1 covers 7 bases. The trim removed 4 bases at V and 7 bases at J, leaving 7 bases unmatched. There are 13 residues in the CDR3. Germline V lookup: CDR1 SGHTA, CDR2 FQGNSA. The CDR3 nucleotides read TGTGCCAGCAGCTATACAGGGGACGGAGAGCAGTACGTC. This gives the protein CASSYTGDGEQYV.

As DNA, the CDR3 is TGTGCCAGCAGTTACGCCAATAGCAATCAGCCCCAGCATTTT. Protein product: CASSYANSNQPQHF. V usage is TRBV6-2 or TRBV6-3 and J usage is TRBJ1-5, with unresolved D. Germline V gives CDR1 MNHEY, CDR2 SVGEGT. This CDR3 comprises 14 residues. The ends were cut back, 2 bases at V and 0 bases at J, with 5 bases in the middle.

V usage is TRBV6-5 and J usage is TRBJ2-7, with 9 positions matching TRBD1. Looked up from germline, CDR1 is MNHEY and CDR2 is SVGAGI. Trimming cost V 10 bases and J 2 bases; bases outside gene matches: 3. The CDR3 consists of 12 residues. The chain's CDR3 is CATRQGAYEQYV. As DNA, the CDR3 is TGTGCCACAAGACAGGGGGCCTACGAGCAGTACGTC.

The V and J genes are TRBV18 and TRBJ2-7, with 10 bases identical to TRBD1. The CDR3 length is 15 residues. J was trimmed by 4 bases and V by 5 bases; bases with no gene match: 8. In germline, CDR1 is KGHSH, CDR2 LQKENI. CDR3 sequence (DNA): TGTGCCAGCTCAGTCTCGGGACAGGGGAGGTACGAGCAGTACTTC. Protein: CASSVSGQGRYEQYF. The variable domain in full, completed from reference TRBV18 and TRBJ2-7, reads NAGVMQNPRHLVRRRGQEARLRCSPMKGHSHVYWYRQLPEEGLKFMVYLQKENIIDESGMPKERFSAEFPKEGPSILRIQQVVRGDSAAYFCASSVSGQGRYEQYFGPGTRLTVT.

This clonotype was picked up a small number of times. This rearrangement joins TRBV5-1 to TRBJ1-3; 9 nucleotides line up with TRBD1. Germline lookup yields CDR1 SGHRS and CDR2 YFSETQ. J gave up 3 bases and V 2 bases, and 15 bases lay outside the gene matches. The CDR3 is 19 residues long. Here the CDR3 DNA reads TGCGCCAGCAGCTTTTCCCCCCCGCGACAGGGGGAAAATGGAAACACCATATATTTT. Amino acid sequence: CASSFSPPRQGENGNTIYF. Full variable domain (missing parts from reference TRBV5-1 and TRBJ1-3): KAGVTQTPRYLIKTRGQQVTLSCSPISGHRSVSWYQQTPGQGLQFLFEYFSETQRNKGNFPGRFSGRQFSNSRSEMNVSTLELGDSALYLCASSFSPPRQGENGNTIYFGEGSWLTVV.

The genes are TRBV6-1 and TRBJ2-7; D might be TRBD1 (6 bases). Trimming pared 8 bases from V and 2 bases from J, leaving 19 bases between. CDR1 is MNHNS, CDR2 SASEGT, per germline. This CDR3 region has 15 residues. The chain's CDR3 is CASGGLRPTPYEQYF. Written as DNA, the CDR3 is TGTGCCAGCGGGGGCTTGCGACCTACTCCCTACGAGCAGTACTTC.